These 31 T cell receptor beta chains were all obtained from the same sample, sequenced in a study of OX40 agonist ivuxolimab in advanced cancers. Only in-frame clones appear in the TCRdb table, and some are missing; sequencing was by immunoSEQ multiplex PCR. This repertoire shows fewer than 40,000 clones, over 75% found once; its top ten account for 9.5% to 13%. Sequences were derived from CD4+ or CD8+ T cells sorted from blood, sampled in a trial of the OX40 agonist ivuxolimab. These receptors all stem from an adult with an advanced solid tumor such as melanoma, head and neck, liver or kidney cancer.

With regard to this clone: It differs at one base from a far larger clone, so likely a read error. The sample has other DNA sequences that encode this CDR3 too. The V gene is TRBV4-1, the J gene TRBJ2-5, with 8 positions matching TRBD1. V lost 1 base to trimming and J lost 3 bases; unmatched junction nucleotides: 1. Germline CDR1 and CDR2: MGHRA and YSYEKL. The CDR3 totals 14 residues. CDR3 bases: TGCGCCAGCAGCCAAGGGACAGGGAAAGAGACCCAGTACTTC. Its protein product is CASSQGTGKETQYF.

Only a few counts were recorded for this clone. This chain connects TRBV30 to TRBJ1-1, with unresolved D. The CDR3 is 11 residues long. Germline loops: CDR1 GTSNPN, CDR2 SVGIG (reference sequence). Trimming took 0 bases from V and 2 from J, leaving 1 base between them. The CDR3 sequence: CAWSVNTEAFF. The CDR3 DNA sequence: TGTGCCTGGAGTGTAAACACTGAAGCTTTCTTT.

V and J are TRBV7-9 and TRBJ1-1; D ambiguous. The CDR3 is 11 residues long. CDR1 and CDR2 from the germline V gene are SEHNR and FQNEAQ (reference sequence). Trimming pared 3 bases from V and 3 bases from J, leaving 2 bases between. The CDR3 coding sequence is TGTGCCAGCAGCTTCGACACTGAAGCTTTCTTT. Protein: CASSFDTEAFF.

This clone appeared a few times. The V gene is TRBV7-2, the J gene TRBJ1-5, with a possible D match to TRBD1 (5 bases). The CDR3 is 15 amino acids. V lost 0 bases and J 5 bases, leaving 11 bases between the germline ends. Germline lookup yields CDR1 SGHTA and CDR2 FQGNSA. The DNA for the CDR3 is TGTGCCAGCAGCTTAGCGGCCGACAGTCATCAGCCCCAGCATTTT. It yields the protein CASSLAADSHQPQHF.

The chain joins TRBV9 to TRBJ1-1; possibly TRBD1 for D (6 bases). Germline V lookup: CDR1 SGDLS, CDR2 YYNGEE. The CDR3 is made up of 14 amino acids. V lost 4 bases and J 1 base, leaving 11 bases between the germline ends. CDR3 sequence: CASSLDRENTEAFF. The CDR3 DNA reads TGTGCCAGCAGCTTGGACAGAGAGAACACTGAAGCTTTCTTT. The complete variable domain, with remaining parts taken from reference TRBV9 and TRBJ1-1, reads DSGVTQTPKHLITATGQRVTLRCSPRSGDLSVYWYQQSLDQGLQFLIQYYNGEERAKGNILERFSAQQFPDLHSELNLSSLELGDSALYFCASSLDRENTEAFFGQGTRLTVV.

The CDR3 DNA sequence: TGTGCCTGGAGTGTTGTAGCGGGAAATGAGCAGTTCTTC. Amino acid sequence: CAWSVVAGNEQFF. The J gene is TRBJ2-1, the V gene TRBV30; 8 nucleotides line up with TRBD2. The CDR3 loop spans 13 amino acids. CDR1 is GTSNPN, CDR2 SVGIG, per germline (reference sequence). V dropped 0 bases and J dropped 7; count of bases not matched to a gene: 2.

The CDR3 DNA reads as TGTGCCAGCAGCCCGGCGGGCCTGAACATTCAGTACTTC. Protein: CASSPAGLNIQYF. The chain joins TRBV7-8 to TRBJ2-4, with D possibly TRBD2 on 5 matching bases. Germline loops: CDR1 SGHVS, CDR2 FQNEAQ. The V and J ends lost 5 bases and 7 bases respectively, with 12 bases between them. The CDR3 runs 13 residues.

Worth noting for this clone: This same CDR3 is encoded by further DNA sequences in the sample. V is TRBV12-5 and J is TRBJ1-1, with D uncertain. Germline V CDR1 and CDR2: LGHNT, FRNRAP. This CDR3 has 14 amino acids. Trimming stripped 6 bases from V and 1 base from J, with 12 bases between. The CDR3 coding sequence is TGTGCTAGTGGACCTCAGGCGGCGAACACTGAAGCTTTCTTT. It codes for CASGPQAANTEAFF.

The DNA of the CDR3 is TGCGCCAGCAGCTTAGACTCCTATAATTCACCCCTCCACTTT. Protein product: CASSLDSYNSPLHF. This sequence joins TRBV5-1 and TRBJ1-6; D is ambiguous. The CDR3 sequence is 14 residues long. Deletions cut 2 bases from V and 0 bases from J, with 3 bases between. Germline V gene sequence: CDR1 SGHRS, CDR2 YFSETQ.

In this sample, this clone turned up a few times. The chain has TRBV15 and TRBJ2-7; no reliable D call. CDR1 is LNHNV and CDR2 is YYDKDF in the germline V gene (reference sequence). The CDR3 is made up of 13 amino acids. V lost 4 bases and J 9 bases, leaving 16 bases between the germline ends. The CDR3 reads CATSTSAHIGQYF. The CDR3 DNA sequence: TGTGCCACCAGCACGTCGGCCCACATCGGGCAGTACTTC.

DNA of the CDR3: TGTGCCAGCTCACCACGGGCGTCGGACCGCATGAATGGCTACACCTTC. Protein product: CASSPRASDRMNGYTF. V usage is TRBV18 and J usage is TRBJ1-2; the D is unclear. The CDR3 has 16 amino acids. Looked up from germline, CDR1 is KGHSH and CDR2 is LQKENI. V was cut by 1 base and J by 6 bases, with 18 bases left in between.

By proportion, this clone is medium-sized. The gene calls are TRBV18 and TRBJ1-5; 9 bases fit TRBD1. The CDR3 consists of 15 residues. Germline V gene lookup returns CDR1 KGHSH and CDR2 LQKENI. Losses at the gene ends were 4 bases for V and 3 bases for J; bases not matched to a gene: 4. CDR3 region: CASSQGTGTNQPQHF. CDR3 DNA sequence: TGTGCCAGCTCACAGGGGACAGGGACCAATCAGCCCCAGCATTTT.

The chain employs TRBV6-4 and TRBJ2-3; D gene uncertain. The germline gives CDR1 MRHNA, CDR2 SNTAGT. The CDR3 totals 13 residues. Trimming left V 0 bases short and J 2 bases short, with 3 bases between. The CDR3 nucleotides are TGTGCCAGCAGTGACTCTAACACAGATACGCAGTATTTT. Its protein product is CASSDSNTDTQYF.

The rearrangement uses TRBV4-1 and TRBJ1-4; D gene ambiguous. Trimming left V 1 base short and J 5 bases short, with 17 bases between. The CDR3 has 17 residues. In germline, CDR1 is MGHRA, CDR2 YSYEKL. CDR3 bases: TGCGCCAGCAGCCAAGTAGATATGGGGTTTATCAATGAAAAACTGTTTTTT. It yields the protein CASSQVDMGFINEKLFF.

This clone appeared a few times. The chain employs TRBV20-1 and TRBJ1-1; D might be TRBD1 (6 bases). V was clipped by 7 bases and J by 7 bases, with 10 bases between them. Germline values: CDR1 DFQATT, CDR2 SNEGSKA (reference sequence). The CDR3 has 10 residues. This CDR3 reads CSEGGGEAFF. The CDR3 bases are TGCAGTGAAGGGGGAGGTGAAGCTTTCTTT.

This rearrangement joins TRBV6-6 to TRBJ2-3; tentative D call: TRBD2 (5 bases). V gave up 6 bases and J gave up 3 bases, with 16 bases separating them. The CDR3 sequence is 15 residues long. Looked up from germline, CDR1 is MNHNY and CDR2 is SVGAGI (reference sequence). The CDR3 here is CASRADSRRTDTQYF. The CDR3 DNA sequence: TGTGCCAGCAGGGCTGACTCGAGGAGGACAGATACGCAGTATTTT.

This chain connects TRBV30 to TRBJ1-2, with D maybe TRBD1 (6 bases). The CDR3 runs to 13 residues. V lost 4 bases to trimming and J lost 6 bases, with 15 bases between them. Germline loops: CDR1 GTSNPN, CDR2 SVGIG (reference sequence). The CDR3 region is CAWMNDRRDGYTF. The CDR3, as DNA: TGTGCCTGGATGAATGACAGGAGAGATGGCTACACCTTC.

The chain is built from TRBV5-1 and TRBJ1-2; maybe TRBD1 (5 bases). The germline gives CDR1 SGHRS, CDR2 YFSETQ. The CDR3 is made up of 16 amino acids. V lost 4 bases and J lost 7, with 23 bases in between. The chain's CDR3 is CASSLPPSQGVGGYTF. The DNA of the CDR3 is TGCGCCAGCAGCCTACCCCCCTCGCAGGGAGTTGGTGGCTACACCTTC.

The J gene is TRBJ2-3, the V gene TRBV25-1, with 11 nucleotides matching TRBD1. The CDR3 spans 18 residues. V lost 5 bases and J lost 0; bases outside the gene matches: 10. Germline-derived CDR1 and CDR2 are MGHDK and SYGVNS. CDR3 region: CASSSGTGGSFSTDTQYF. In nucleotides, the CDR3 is TGTGCCAGCAGTTCCGGGACAGGGGGAAGTTTTAGCACAGATACGCAGTATTTT.

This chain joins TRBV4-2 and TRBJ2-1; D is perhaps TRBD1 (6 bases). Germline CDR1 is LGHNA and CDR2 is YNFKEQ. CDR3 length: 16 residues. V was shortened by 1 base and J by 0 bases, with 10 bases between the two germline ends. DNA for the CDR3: TGTGCCAGCAGCCAAGCCAGGGGTAGCTCCTACAATGAGCAGTTCTTC. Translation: CASSQARGSSYNEQFF.

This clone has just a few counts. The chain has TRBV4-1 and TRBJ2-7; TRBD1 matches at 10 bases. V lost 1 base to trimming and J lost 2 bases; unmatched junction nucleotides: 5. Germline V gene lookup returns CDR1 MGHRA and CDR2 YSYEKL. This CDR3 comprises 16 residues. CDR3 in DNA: TGCGCCAGCAGCCAAGGACAGGGGGCGGGGGCCTACGAGCAGTACTTC. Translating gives CASSQGQGAGAYEQYF.

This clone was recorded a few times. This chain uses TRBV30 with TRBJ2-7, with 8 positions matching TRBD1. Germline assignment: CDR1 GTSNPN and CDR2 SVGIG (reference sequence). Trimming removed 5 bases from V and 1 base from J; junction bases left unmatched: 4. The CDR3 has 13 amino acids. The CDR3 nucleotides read TGTGCCTGGGGACAGGGACAGTCCTACGAGCAGTACTTC. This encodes CAWGQGQSYEQYF.

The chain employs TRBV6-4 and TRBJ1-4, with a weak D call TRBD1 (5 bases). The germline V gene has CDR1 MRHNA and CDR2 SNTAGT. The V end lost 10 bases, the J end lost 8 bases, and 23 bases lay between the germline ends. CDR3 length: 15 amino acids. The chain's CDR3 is CANHWSSSGAEKLFF. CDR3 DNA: TGTGCCAACCACTGGTCTTCCTCCGGGGCCGAAAAACTGTTTTTT.

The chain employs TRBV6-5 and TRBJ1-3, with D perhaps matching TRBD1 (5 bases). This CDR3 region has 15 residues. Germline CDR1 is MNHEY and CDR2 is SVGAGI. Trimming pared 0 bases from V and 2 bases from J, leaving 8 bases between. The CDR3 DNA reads TGTGCCAGCAGTTACTCGGGGGGGACTGGAAACACCATATATTTT. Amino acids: CASSYSGGTGNTIYF.

In DNA form, the CDR3 reads TGTGCCAGCAGCTTAGTGCGGGGGGTTGGCGGGGAGCTGTTTTTT. This translates into CASSLVRGVGGELFF. The chain employs TRBV7-2 and TRBJ2-2; 8 bases align to TRBD2. CDR1 is SGHTA and CDR2 is FQGNSA in the germline V gene. V shed 1 base and J 7 bases; nucleotides not matched to a gene: 5. The CDR3 spans 15 residues.

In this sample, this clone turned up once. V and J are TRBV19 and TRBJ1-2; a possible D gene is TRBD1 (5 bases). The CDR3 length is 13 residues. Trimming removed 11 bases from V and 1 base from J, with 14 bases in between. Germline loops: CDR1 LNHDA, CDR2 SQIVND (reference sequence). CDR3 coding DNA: TGTGCCGCACAGGATAAAATTAACTATGGCTACACCTTC. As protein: CAAQDKINYGYTF. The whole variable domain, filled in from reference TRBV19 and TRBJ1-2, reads DGGITQSPKYLFRKEGQNVTLSCEQNLNHDAMYWYRQDPGQGLRLIYYSQIVNDFQKGDIAEGYSVSREKKESFPLTVTSAQKNPTAFYLCAAQDKINYGYTFGSGTRLTVV.

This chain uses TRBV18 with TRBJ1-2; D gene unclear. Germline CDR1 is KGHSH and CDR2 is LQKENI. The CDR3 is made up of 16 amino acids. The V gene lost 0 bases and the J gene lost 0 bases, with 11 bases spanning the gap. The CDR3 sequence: CASSPPIASSNYGYTF. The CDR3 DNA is TGTGCCAGCTCACCACCGATAGCTTCTTCTAACTATGGCTACACCTTC.

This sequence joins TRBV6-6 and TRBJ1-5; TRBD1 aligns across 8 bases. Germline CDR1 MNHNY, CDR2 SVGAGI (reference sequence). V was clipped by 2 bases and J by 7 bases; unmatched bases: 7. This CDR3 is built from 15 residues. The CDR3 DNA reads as TGTGCCAGCAGTTACCCTGGACAGGGAGGCCAGCCCCAGCATTTT. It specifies CASSYPGQGGQPQHF.

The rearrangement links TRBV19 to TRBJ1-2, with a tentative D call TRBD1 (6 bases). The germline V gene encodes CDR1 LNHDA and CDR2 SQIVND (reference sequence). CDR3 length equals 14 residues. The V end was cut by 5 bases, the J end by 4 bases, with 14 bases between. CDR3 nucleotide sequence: TGTGCCAGTAGTGCCACCGGGACAACCTATGGCTACACCTTC. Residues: CASSATGTTYGYTF.

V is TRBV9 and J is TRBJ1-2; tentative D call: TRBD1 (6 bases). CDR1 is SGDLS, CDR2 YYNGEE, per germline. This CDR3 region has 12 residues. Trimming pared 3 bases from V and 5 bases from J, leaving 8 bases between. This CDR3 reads CASSGTDYGYTF. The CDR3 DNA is TGTGCCAGCAGCGGGACAGATTATGGCTACACCTTC.

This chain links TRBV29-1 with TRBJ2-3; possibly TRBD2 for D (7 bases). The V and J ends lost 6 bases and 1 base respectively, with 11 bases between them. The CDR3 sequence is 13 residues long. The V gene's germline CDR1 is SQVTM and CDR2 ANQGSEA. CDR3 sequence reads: CSVRGGRTDTQYF. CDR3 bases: TGCAGCGTGAGGGGGGGCCGCACAGATACGCAGTATTTT.